The 19 T cell receptor beta chains reported below all come from one sample, sequenced in a study of CD8 T cells in Susac syndrome. The RNA, roughly 0.5 to 1 ug, was put through reverse transcription using random hexamers. MiXCR, run by TCRdb on the immunoSEQ multiplex PCR reads, gives a single entry per CDR3 protein. The sample contains approximately 270,000 distinct CDR3 sequences, around 93% of which appear only once. Sequenced: CD4+ T cells from PBMCs. These receptors were taken from a human donor with multiple sclerosis.

This clonotype was seen a few times. This chain links TRBV30 with TRBJ2-4; 8 positions agree with TRBD2. V was clipped by 7 bases and J by 1 base; unmatched bases: 6. CDR3 length: 14 residues. Germline V lookup: CDR1 GTSNPN, CDR2 SVGIG (reference sequence). CDR3: CASGRASAKNIQYF. CDR3 nucleotide sequence: TGTGCCTCCGGGAGGGCCTCGGCCAAAAACATTCAGTACTTC. Supplemented by reference TRBV30 and TRBJ2-4, the full variable domain reads SQTIHQWPATLVQPVGSPLSLECTVEGTSNPNLYWYRQAAGRGLQLLFYSVGIGQISSEVPQNLSASRPQDRQFILSSKKLLLSDSGFYLCASGRASAKNIQYFGAGTRLSVL.

J is TRBJ1-1 and V is TRBV28; maybe TRBD1 (5 bases). Deletions cut 3 bases from V and 1 base from J, with 9 bases between. Germline V lookup: CDR1 MDHEN, CDR2 SYDVKM. This CDR3 is 14 amino acids long. CDR3 protein: CASSFRQRNTEAFF. In DNA form, the CDR3 reads TGTGCCAGCAGTTTTCGACAGAGGAACACTGAAGCTTTCTTT.

The V call is TRBV12-3 or TRBV12-4, the J call TRBJ2-7; TRBD2 agrees at 8 bases. V dropped 6 bases and J dropped 3; count of bases not matched to a gene: 1. The CDR3 totals 12 residues. CDR3 residues: CASSREGYEQYV. CDR3 DNA sequence: TGTGCCAGCAGCCGGGAGGGCTACGAGCAGTACGTC.

The chain couples TRBV5-1 to TRBJ2-7; perhaps TRBD1 as D (5 bases). Germline values: CDR1 SGHRS, CDR2 YFSETQ. The V gene lost 0 bases and the J gene lost 4 bases, with 8 bases spanning the gap. The length of the CDR3 is 13 residues. The CDR3 bases are TGCGCCAGCAGCTTGGAGGGGCAGTACGAGCAGTACTTC. Protein sequence: CASSLEGQYEQYF.

The chain links TRBV3-1 to TRBJ2-1; a possible D gene is TRBD1 (6 bases). Germline-derived CDR1 and CDR2 are LGHDT and YNNKEL (reference sequence). Trimming shortened V by 4 bases and J by 8 bases, and 18 bases separated the two germline ends. CDR3 length equals 15 residues. The CDR3 region has the DNA TGTGCCAGCAGCCCCAGTGAACAGGGCTTCGATGAGCAGTTCTTC. It translates to CASSPSEQGFDEQFF.

The chain carries TRBV7-2 and TRBJ2-5; 8 bases fit TRBD2. The CDR3 loop spans 15 amino acids. The V segment lost 1 base and the J segment 6 bases; nucleotides outside the gene matches: 7. Germline assignment: CDR1 SGHTA and CDR2 FQGNSA. In DNA, the CDR3 is TGTGCCAGCAGCTTAGAACACGGGAGGGCGAAGACCCAGTACTTC. Translating it yields CASSLEHGRAKTQYF.

This sequence joins TRBV5-1 and TRBJ1-6, with D possibly being TRBD1 (5 bases). V was cut by 0 bases and J by 8 bases, with 9 bases left in between. The length of the CDR3 is 14 residues. The germline gives CDR1 SGHRS, CDR2 YFSETQ. CDR3 sequence reads: CASSLEVGDSPLHF. The CDR3 bases are TGCGCCAGCAGCTTGGAGGTGGGGGATTCACCCCTCCACTTT. Together with reference TRBV5-1 and TRBJ1-6, the CDR3 gives the full variable domain: KAGVTQTPRYLIKTRGQQVTLSCSPISGHRSVSWYQQTPGQGLQFLFEYFSETQRNKGNFPGRFSGRQFSNSRSEMNVSTLELGDSALYLCASSLEVGDSPLHFGNGTRLTVT.

This sequence joins TRBV9 and TRBJ2-1; TRBD2 agrees at 15 bases. This CDR3 spans 17 amino acids. V lost 2 bases to trimming and J lost 6 bases; unmatched junction nucleotides: 6. Germline CDR1 reads SGDLS; CDR2 reads YYNGEE. CDR3 in amino acids: CASSVEMGLAGGNEQFF. In DNA, the CDR3 is TGTGCCAGCAGCGTGGAGATGGGACTAGCGGGAGGCAATGAGCAGTTCTTC. Variable domain in full (rest from reference TRBV9 and TRBJ2-1): DSGVTQTPKHLITATGQRVTLRCSPRSGDLSVYWYQQSLDQGLQFLIQYYNGEERAKGNILERFSAQQFPDLHSELNLSSLELGDSALYFCASSVEMGLAGGNEQFFGPGTRLTVL.

The count of this clonotype is one. V and J are TRBV5-6 and TRBJ2-1, with 12 bases fitting TRBD2. The germline gives CDR1 SGHDT, CDR2 YYEEEE. With V trimmed by 4 bases and J by 0 bases, 2 bases remained unmatched. The CDR3 extends over 16 amino acids. CDR3 DNA: TGTGCCAGCAGCAAGGGACTAGCGGGCTCCTACAATGAGCAGTTCTTC. Translating gives CASSKGLAGSYNEQFF.

The rearrangement uses TRBV28 and TRBJ1-2; D perhaps matches TRBD1 (6 bases). The ends were cut back, 7 bases at V and 6 bases at J, with 12 bases in the middle. The CDR3 extends over 12 amino acids. Germline V lookup: CDR1 MDHEN, CDR2 SYDVKM. In nucleotides, the CDR3 is TGTGCCAGCATGGCAGGGGTCCATGGCTACACCTTC. It specifies CASMAGVHGYTF.

The chain joins TRBV19 to TRBJ2-5, with a tentative D call TRBD2 (5 bases). This CDR3 has 15 residues. Germline V gives CDR1 LNHDA, CDR2 SQIVND (reference sequence). V was cut by 8 bases and J by 1 base, with 17 bases left in between. The CDR3 reads CASSGELQPQETQYF. The DNA of the CDR3 is TGTGCCAGTTCCGGGGAACTCCAGCCCCAAGAGACCCAGTACTTC. Full variable domain (missing parts from reference TRBV19 and TRBJ2-5): DGGITQSPKYLFRKEGQNVTLSCEQNLNHDAMYWYRQDPGQGLRLIYYSQIVNDFQKGDIAEGYSVSREKKESFPLTVTSAQKNPTAFYLCASSGELQPQETQYFGPGTRLLVL.

V usage is TRBV11-3 and J usage is TRBJ2-1; D call uncertain. CDR3 length: 14 residues. The V and J ends lost 0 bases and 4 bases respectively, with 7 bases between them. The germline gives CDR1 SGHNT, CDR2 YENEEA. The CDR3 DNA reads TGTGCCAGCAGCTTAGAATCGGTTTACAATGAGCAGTTCTTC. The encoded protein is CASSLESVYNEQFF.

V and J are TRBV20-1 and TRBJ1-3; 8 bases align to TRBD1. Trimming at V came to 6 bases and at J to 8 bases, leaving 6 bases not matched to a gene. CDR1 and CDR2 from the germline V gene are DFQATT and SNEGSKA (reference sequence). There are 12 residues in the CDR3. The CDR3 DNA sequence: TGCAGTGCAAGGACGACAGGGGACACCATATATTTT. Translating it yields CSARTTGDTIYF.

V is TRBV12-3 or TRBV12-4 and J is TRBJ2-2, with 7 bases identical to TRBD1. V gave up 8 bases and J gave up 4 bases; unmatched junction bases: 10. This CDR3 comprises 15 residues. Here the CDR3 reads CASSRGQSSTGELFF. The CDR3 DNA reads as TGTGCCAGCTCAAGGGGACAGTCAAGCACCGGGGAGCTGTTTTTT.

The chain is built from TRBV2 and TRBJ2-3; possible D gene TRBD1, 6 bases. V shed 8 bases and J shed 5 bases, with 11 bases lying between them. CDR1 SNHLY and CDR2 FYNNEI come from the germline V gene. This CDR3 has 12 amino acids. CDR3 residues: CASRGRGDTQYF. The CDR3, as DNA: TGTGCCAGCCGCGGCAGGGGAGATACGCAGTATTTT.

V and J are TRBV19 and TRBJ1-2; 8 positions match TRBD1. Per the germline V gene, CDR1 is LNHDA and CDR2 is SQIVND (reference sequence). J gave up 7 bases and V 6 bases, and 1 base lay outside the gene matches. The CDR3 consists of 11 residues. CDR3 sequence reads: CASRQGAGYTF. In DNA form, the CDR3 reads TGTGCCAGTAGGCAGGGGGCTGGCTACACCTTC.

This clonotype was found once. This CDR3 is CASSRDAQETQYF. The CDR3 DNA sequence: TGTGCCAGCAGCCGGGACGCACAAGAGACCCAGTACTTC. The chain couples TRBV3-1 to TRBJ2-5; D may be TRBD1 or TRBD2 (5 bases each). Germline CDR1 and CDR2: LGHDT and YNNKEL (reference sequence). Trimming stripped 4 bases from V and 2 bases from J, with 8 bases between. CDR3 length: 13 residues.

J is TRBJ1-3 and V is TRBV5-6; D remains unclear. V shed 6 bases and J shed 0 bases, with 13 bases lying between them. Looked up from germline, CDR1 is SGHDT and CDR2 is YYEEEE. This CDR3 is 15 amino acids long. The DNA of the CDR3 is TGTGCCAGCACCATCAGAGGAATCTCTGGAAACACCATATATTTT. It encodes CASTIRGISGNTIYF.

In this sample, this clonotype turned up once. CDR3 sequence: CASSPRVSYSPETQYF. As DNA, the CDR3 is TGTGCCAGCAGCCCGCGTGTGAGTTACTCGCCGGAGACCCAGTACTTC. This chain uses TRBV5-4 with TRBJ2-5; D is undetermined. Germline V gene data show CDR1 as SGHNT and CDR2 as YYREEE (reference sequence). Deletions cut 4 bases from V and 5 bases from J, with 21 bases between. The CDR3 totals 16 residues.